This T cell receptor (beta chain) was identified during a study of T cells in Graves' hyperthyroidism and ophthalmopathy. Whole-study results and caveats: Ophthalmopathy was separated from stable hyperthyroidism by a 13 V-J model. Most clonotypes expanded in thyroid above 0.001 were likewise present in blood.

This clonotype was observed at least ten times. Its antigen is not known. V gave up 1 base and J gave up 2 bases, with 4 bases separating them. The CDR3 sequence is 13 residues long. The germline V gene encodes CDR1 PRHDT and CDR2 FYEKMQ (reference sequence). Investigators excluded patients with uncontrolled infection, other autoimmune disease, pregnancy or lactation. Diagnoses rested on clinical symptoms, serum thyroxine and TRAb, thyroid ultrasound and orbital computed tomography. Using RNA transcripts as the source, TCR beta CDR3 regions were amplified. The primer set for the first-round RT-PCR of the TCR CDR3 was HTBI. Via MiXCR, TCRdb re-called the multiplex PCR reads, giving one row per CDR3 protein. The sample consists of some 400,000 distinct CDR3 sequences, approximately 13% of them appearing once.

This sequence was found in a man in his thirties or forties with Graves' hyperthyroidism that later progressed to Graves' ophthalmopathy. The chain couples TRBV13 to TRBJ2-3; D not resolved. The sample was blood. CDR3 DNA: TGTGCCAGCAGCTTAGAGGCCACAGATACGCAGTATTTT. Translating gives CASSLEATDTQYF.